This is a list of T cell receptor beta chains from one sample in a study of tumor-infiltrating lymphocytes in glioblastoma multiforme. One entry per CDR3 protein results from TCRdb running MiXCR on the multiplex PCR reads. The table shows thousands of distinct CDR3 sequences, with over 60% occurring only once. The sample comprised brain tumor tissue. Every receptor here comes from a male donor with glioblastoma. Each CDR3 is given with its conserved first and last residue. The D gene is left open where the match is weak. Clone size, where shown, is once, few, many, or a class for clones that have expanded.

v_call: TRBV5-5
j_call: TRBJ2-2
d_call: -
clone_size: -
cdr3_aa: CASSLEPAASTGELFF
cdr3_nt: TGTGCCAGCAGCTTGGAGCCAGCGGCGAGCACCGGGGAGCTGTTTTTT

v_call: TRBV7-9
j_call: TRBJ2-7
d_call: -
clone_size: -
cdr3_aa: CASSSGVYEQYF
cdr3_nt: TGTGCCAGCAGCTCGGGGGTTTACGAGCAGTACTTC

v_call: TRBV11-2
j_call: TRBJ1-1
d_call: -
clone_size: -
cdr3_aa: CASSPQMDTEAFF
cdr3_nt: TGTGCCAGCAGCCCACAGATGGACACTGAAGCTTTCTTT

v_call: TRBV13
j_call: TRBJ2-1
d_call: -
clone_size: -
cdr3_aa: CASSLETGSIDEQFF
cdr3_nt: TGTGCCAGCAGCTTAGAGACAGGTAGTATAGATGAGCAGTTCTTC

v_call: TRBV14
j_call: TRBJ2-1
d_call: -
clone_size: -
cdr3_aa: CASIQGTRLAFFNEQFF
cdr3_nt: TGTGCCAGCATCCAAGGTACTCGGCTAGCATTTTTTAATGAGCAGTTCTTC

v_call: TRBV4-1
j_call: TRBJ1-1
d_call: -
clone_size: -
cdr3_aa: CASSRRVNTEAFF
cdr3_nt: TGCGCCAGCAGCCGGCGGGTGAATACTGAAGCTTTCTTT

v_call: TRBV6-5
j_call: TRBJ2-1
d_call: TRBD2
clone_size: -
cdr3_aa: CASSYSPAGGLNEQFF
cdr3_nt: TGTGCCAGCAGTTACTCCCCAGCGGGGGGACTTAATGAGCAGTTCTTC

v_call: TRBV29-1
j_call: TRBJ2-5
d_call: TRBD2
clone_size: -
cdr3_aa: CSVVPMKRETTQQETQYF
cdr3_nt: TGCAGCGTTGTCCCGATGAAGCGGGAAACCACCCAGCAAGAGACCCAGTACTTC

v_call: TRBV18
j_call: TRBJ2-3
d_call: -
clone_size: -
cdr3_aa: CVSSPGRSTDTQYF
cdr3_nt: TGTGTCAGCTCACCCGGACGGAGCACAGATACGCAGTATTTT

v_call: TRBV6-5
j_call: TRBJ2-7
d_call: -
clone_size: -
cdr3_aa: CASSRMNHHEQYF
cdr3_nt: TGTGCCAGCAGTCGTATGAATCACCACGAGCAGTACTTC

v_call: TRBV12-3/TRBV12-4
j_call: TRBJ2-1
d_call: -
clone_size: -
cdr3_aa: CASSLVRGNSYNEQFF
cdr3_nt: TGTGCCAGCAGTTTAGTCCGGGGGAACTCCTACAATGAGCAGTTCTTC

v_call: TRBV11-1
j_call: TRBJ2-7
d_call: TRBD1
clone_size: once
cdr3_aa: CARSGQVREQYF
cdr3_nt: TGTGCCAGAAGCGGACAGGTGCGCGAGCAGTACTTC